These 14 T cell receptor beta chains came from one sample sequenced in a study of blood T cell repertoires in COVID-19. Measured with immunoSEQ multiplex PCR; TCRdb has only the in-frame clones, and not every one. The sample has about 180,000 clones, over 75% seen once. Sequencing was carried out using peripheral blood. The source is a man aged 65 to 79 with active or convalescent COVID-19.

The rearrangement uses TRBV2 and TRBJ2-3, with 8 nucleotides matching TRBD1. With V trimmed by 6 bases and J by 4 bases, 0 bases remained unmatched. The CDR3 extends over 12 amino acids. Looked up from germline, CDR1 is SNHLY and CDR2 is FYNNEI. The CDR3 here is CASRDRADTQYF. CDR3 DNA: TGTGCCAGCAGGGACAGGGCAGATACGCAGTATTTT.

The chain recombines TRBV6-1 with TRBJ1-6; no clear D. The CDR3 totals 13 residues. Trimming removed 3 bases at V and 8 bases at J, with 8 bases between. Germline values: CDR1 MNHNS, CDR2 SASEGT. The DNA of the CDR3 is TGTGCCAGCAGTGACCAAAGAGATTCACCCCTCCACTTT. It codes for CASSDQRDSPLHF.

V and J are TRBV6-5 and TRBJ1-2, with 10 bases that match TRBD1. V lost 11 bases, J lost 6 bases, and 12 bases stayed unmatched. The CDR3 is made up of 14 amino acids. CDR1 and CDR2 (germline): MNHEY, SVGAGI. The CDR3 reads CAGGRDRGGDGYTF. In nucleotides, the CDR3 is TGTGCCGGTGGGAGGGACAGGGGCGGAGATGGCTACACCTTC.

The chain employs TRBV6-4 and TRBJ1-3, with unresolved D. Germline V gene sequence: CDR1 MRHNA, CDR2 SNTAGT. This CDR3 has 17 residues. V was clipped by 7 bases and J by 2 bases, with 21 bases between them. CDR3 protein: CASNGEASTGPGNTIYF. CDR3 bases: TGTGCCAGCAACGGGGAAGCGTCAACTGGACCTGGAAACACCATATATTTT.

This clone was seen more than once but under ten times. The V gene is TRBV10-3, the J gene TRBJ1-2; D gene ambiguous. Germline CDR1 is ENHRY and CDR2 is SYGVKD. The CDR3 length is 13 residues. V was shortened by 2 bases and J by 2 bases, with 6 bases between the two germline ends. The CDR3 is CAISERGNYGYTF. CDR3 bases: TGTGCCATCAGTGAGAGAGGGAACTATGGCTACACCTTC.

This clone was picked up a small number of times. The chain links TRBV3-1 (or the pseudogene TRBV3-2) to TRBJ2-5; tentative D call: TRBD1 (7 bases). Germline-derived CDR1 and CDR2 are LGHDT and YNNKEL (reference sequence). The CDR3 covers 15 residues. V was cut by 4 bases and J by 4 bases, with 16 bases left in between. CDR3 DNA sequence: TGTGCCAGCAGCCCGCAGGGGGGAGAATTAGAGACCCAGTACTTC. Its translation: CASSPQGGELETQYF.

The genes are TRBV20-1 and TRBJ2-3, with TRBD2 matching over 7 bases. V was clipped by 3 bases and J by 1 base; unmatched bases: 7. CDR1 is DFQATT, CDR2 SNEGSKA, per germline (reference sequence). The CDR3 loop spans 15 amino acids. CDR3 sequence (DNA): TGCAGTGCTAGTGGGGAGGGAGGGGGCACAGATACGCAGTATTTT. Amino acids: CSASGEGGGTDTQYF.

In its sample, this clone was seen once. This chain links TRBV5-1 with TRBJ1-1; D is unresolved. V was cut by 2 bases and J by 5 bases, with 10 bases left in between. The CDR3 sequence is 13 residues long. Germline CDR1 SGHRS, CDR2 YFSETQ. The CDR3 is CASSFSTATEAFF. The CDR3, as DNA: TGCGCCAGCAGCTTCTCTACCGCTACTGAAGCTTTCTTT.

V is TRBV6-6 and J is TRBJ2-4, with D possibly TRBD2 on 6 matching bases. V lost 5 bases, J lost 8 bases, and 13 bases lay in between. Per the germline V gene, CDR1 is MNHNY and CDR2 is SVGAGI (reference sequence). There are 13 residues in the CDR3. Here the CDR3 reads CASSHTGEDIQYF. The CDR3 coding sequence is TGTGCCAGCAGTCACACGGGGGAGGACATTCAGTACTTC.

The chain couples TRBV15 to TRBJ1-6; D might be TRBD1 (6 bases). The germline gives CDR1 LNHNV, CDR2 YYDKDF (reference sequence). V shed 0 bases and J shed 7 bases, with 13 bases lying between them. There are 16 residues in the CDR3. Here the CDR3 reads CATSRDSGAENSPLHF. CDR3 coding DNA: TGTGCCACCAGCAGAGATTCAGGGGCAGAGAATTCACCCCTCCACTTT.

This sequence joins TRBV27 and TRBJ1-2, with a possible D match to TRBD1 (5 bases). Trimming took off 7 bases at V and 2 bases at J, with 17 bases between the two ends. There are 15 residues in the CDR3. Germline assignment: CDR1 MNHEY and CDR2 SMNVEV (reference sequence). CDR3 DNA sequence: TGTGCCAGCACCCAAAATTCAGCAGGGAACTATGGCTACACCTTC. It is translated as CASTQNSAGNYGYTF.

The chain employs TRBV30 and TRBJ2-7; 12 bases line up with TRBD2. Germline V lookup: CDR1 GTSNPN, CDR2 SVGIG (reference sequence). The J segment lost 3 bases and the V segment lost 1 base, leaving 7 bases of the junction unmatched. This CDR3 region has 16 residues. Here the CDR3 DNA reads TGTGCCTGGAGTGACCCTAGCGGGAGGGACCGCTACGAGCAGTACTTC. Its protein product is CAWSDPSGRDRYEQYF.

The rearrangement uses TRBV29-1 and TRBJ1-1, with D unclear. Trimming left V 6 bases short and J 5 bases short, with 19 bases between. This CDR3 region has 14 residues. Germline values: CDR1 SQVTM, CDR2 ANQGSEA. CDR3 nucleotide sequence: TGCAGCGTAGCGGAGCAAATCCTAGGGACTGAAGCTTTCTTT. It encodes CSVAEQILGTEAFF.

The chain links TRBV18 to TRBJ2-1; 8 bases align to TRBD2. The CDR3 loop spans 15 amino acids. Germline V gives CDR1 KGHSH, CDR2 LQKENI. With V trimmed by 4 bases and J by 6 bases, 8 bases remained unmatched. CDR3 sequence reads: CASSQPAGEGNEQFF. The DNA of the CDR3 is TGTGCCAGCTCACAACCAGCGGGAGAGGGCAATGAGCAGTTCTTC.